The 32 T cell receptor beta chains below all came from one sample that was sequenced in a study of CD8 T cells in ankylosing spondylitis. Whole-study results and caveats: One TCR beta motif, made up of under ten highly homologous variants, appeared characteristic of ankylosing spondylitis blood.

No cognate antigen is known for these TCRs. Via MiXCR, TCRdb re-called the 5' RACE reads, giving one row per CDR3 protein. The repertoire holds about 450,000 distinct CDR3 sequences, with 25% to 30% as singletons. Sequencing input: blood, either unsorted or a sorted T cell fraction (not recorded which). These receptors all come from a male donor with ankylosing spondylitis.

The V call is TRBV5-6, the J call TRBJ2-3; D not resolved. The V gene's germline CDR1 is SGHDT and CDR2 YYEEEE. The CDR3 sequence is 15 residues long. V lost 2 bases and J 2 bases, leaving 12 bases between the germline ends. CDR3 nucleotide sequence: TGTGCCAGCAGCTTAATTGCAGGTCCCACAGATACGCAGTATTTT. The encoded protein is CASSLIAGPTDTQYF.

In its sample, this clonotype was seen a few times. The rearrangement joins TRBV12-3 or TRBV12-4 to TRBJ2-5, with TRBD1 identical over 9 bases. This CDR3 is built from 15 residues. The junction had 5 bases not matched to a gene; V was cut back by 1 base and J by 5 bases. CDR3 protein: CASSLDRGLVETQYF. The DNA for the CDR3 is TGTGCCAGCAGTTTAGACAGGGGGCTAGTTGAGACCCAGTACTTC.

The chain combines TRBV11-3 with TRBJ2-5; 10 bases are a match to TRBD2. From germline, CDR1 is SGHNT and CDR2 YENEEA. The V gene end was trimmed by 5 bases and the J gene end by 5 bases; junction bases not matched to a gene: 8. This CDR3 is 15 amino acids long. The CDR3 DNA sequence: TGTGCCAGCAGCCCAAGCGGGAGGGCCTGGGAGACCCAGTACTTC. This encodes CASSPSGRAWETQYF.

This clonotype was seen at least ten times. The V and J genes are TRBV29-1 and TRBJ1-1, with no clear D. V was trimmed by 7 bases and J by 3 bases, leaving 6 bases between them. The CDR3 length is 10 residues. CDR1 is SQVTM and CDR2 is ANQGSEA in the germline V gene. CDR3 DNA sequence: TGCAGCGAGAGGGACACTGAAGCTTTCTTT. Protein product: CSERDTEAFF.

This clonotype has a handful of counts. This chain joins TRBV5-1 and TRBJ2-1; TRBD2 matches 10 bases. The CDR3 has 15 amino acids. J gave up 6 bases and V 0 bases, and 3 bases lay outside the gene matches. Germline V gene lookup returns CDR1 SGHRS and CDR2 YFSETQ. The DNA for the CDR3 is TGCGCCAGCAGCTTGGCGGCTAGCGGGGGCAATGAGCAGTTCTTC. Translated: CASSLAASGGNEQFF.

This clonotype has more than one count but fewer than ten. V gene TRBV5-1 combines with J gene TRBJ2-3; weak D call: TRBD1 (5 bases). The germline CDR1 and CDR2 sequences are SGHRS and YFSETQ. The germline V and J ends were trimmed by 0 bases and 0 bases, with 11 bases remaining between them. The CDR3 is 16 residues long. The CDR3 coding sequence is TGCGCCAGCAGCTTGGAAGGGGTCACTAGCACAGATACGCAGTATTTT. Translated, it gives CASSLEGVTSTDTQYF.

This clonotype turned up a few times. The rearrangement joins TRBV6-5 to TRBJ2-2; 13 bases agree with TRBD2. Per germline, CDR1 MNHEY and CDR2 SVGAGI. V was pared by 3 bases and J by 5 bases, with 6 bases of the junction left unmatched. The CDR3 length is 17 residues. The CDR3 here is CASSYGGLAGSTGELFF. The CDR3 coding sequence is TGTGCCAGCAGTTATGGGGGACTAGCGGGATCAACCGGGGAGCTGTTTTTT.

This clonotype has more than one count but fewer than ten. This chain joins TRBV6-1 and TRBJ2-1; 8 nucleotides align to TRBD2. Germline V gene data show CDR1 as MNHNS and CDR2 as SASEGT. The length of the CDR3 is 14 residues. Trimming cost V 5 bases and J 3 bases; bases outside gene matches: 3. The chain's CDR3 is CASSTGGVYNEQFF. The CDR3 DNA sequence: TGTGCCAGCAGTACGGGAGGGGTCTACAATGAGCAGTTCTTC.

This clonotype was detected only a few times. This CDR3 reads CASRASESTDTQYF. The CDR3 DNA is TGCGCCAGCCGAGCTAGCGAGTCCACAGATACGCAGTATTTT. The rearrangement uses TRBV5-1 and TRBJ2-3; possible D gene TRBD2, 6 bases. The V gene lost 7 bases and the J gene lost 2 bases, with 14 bases spanning the gap. CDR1 is SGHRS and CDR2 is YFSETQ in the germline V gene. CDR3 size: 14 residues.

The CDR3 region has the DNA TGTGCCAGCAGCCCTGCCGTCGAGCAGTACGTC. It yields the protein CASSPAVEQYV. The chain couples TRBV2 to TRBJ2-7; D remains ambiguous. The germline V and J ends were trimmed by 6 bases and 6 bases, with 9 bases remaining between them. CDR1 and CDR2 from the germline V gene are SNHLY and FYNNEI. The CDR3 is made up of 11 amino acids.

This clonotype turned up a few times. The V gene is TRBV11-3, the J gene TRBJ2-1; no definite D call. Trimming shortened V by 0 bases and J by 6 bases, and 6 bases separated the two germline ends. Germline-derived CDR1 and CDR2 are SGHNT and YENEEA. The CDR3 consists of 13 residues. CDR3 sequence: CASSLDFPNEQFF. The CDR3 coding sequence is TGTGCCAGCAGCTTAGATTTCCCCAATGAGCAGTTCTTC.

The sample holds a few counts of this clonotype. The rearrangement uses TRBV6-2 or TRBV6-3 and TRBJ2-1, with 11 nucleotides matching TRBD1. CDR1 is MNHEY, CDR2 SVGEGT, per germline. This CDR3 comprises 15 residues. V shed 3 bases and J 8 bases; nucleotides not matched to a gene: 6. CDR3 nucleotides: TGTGCCAGCAGTTATGGCGGGACAGGGGGAGATGAGCAGTTCTTC. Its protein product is CASSYGGTGGDEQFF.

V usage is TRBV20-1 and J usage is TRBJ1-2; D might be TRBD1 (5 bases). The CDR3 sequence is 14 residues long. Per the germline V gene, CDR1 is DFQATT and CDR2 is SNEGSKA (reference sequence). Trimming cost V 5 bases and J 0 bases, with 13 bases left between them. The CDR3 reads CSAVTGPTNYGYTF. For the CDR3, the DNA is TGCAGTGCTGTTACGGGACCCACTAACTATGGCTACACCTTC.

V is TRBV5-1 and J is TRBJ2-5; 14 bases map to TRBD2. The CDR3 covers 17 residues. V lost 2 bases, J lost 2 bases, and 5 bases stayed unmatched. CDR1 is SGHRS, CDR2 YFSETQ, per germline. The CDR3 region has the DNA TGCGCCAGCAGCTTCGGACTAGCGGGAGGAGGGCAAGAGACCCAGTACTTC. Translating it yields CASSFGLAGGGQETQYF. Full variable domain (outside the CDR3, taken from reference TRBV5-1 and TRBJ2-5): KAGVTQTPRYLIKTRGQQVTLSCSPISGHRSVSWYQQTPGQGLQFLFEYFSETQRNKGNFPGRFSGRQFSNSRSEMNVSTLELGDSALYLCASSFGLAGGGQETQYFGPGTRLLVL.

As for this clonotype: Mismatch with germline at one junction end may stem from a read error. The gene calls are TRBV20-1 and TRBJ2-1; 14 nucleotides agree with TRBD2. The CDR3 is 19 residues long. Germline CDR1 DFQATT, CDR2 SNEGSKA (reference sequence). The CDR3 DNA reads TGCAGTACTAGAGATGTGACTAGCGGGAGGGATAGGACCTACAATGAGCAGTTCTTC. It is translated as CSTRDVTSGRDRTYNEQFF.

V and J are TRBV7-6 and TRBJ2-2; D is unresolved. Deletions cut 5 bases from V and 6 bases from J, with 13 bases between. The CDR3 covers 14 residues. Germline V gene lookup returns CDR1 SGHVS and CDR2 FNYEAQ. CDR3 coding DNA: TGTGCCAGCAGCCCGGTCGTAACGGCCGGGGAGCTGTTTTTT. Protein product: CASSPVVTAGELFF.

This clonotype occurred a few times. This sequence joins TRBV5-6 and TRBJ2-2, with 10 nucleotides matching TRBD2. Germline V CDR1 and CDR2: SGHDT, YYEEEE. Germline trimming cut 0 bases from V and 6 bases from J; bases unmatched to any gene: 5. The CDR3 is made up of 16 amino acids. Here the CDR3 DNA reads TGTGCCAGCAGCTTGGGCCTAGCGGGAGTGTCCGGGGAGCTGTTTTTT. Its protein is CASSLGLAGVSGELFF.

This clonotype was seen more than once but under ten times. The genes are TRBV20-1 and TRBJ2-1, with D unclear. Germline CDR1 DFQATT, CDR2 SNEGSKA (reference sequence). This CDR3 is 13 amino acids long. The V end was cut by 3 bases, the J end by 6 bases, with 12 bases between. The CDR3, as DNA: TGCAGTGCTAGCGGTGGCGGTTTCAATGAGCAGTTCTTC. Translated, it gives CSASGGGFNEQFF.

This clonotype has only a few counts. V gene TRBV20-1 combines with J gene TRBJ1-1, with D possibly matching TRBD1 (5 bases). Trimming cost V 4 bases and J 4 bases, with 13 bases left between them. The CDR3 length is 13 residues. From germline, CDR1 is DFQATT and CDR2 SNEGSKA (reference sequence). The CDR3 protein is CSAKRDRVTEAFF. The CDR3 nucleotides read TGCAGTGCTAAACGGGACCGAGTCACTGAAGCTTTCTTT.

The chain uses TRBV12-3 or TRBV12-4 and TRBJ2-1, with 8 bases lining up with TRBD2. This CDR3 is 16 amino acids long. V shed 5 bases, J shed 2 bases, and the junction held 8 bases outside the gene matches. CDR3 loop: CASSASGWKTYNEQFF. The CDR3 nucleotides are TGTGCCAGCAGTGCTAGCGGGTGGAAGACCTACAATGAGCAGTTCTTC.

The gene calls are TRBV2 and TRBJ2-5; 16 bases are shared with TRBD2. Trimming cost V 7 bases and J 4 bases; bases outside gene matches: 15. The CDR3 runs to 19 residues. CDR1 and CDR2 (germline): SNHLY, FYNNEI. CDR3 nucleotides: TGTGCCAGCAATCCTTCCGGGACTAGCGGGAGGGCTGTCGTAGAGACCCAGTACTTC. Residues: CASNPSGTSGRAVVETQYF.

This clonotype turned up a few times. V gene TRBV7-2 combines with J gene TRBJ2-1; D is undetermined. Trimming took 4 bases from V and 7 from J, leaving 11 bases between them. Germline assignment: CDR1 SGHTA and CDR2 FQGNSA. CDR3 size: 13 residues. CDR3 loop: CASSSNFQNEQFF. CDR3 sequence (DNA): TGTGCCAGCAGCTCCAACTTCCAGAATGAGCAGTTCTTC.

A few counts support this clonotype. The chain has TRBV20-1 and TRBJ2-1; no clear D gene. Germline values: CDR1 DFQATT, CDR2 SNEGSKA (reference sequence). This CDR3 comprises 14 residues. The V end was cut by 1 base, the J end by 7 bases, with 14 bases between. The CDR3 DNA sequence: TGCAGTGCTAGAGTCAGCCACCTCGCGAATGAGCAGTTCTTC. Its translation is CSARVSHLANEQFF.

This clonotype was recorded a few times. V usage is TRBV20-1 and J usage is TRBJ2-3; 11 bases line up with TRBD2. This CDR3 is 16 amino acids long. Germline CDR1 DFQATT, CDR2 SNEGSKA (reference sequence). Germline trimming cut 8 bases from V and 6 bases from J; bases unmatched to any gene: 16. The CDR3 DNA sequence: TGCAGTATTCGCCGGGGACTAGCGGAACACCGGGATACGCAGTATTTT. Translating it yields CSIRRGLAEHRDTQYF.

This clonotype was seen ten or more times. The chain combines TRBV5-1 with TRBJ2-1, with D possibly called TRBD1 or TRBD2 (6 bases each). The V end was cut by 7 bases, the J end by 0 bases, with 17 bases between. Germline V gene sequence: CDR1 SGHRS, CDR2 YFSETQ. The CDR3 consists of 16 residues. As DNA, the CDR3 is TGCGCCAGCTTAAAGGGGGGCGCCAGCTCCTACAATGAGCAGTTCTTC. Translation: CASLKGGASSYNEQFF.

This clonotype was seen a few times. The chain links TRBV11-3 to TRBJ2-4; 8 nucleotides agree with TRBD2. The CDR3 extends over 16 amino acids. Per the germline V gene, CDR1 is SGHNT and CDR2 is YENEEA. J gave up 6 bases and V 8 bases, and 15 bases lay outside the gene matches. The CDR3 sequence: CASLGRGAGGGNIQYF. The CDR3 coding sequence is TGTGCCAGCCTAGGCCGGGGGGCGGGAGGAGGAAACATTCAGTACTTC.

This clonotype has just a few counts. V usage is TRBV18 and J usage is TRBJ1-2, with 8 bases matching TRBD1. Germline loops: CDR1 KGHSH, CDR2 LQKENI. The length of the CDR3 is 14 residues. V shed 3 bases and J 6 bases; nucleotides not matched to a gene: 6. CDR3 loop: CASSPEGQGHGYTF. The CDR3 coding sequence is TGTGCCAGCTCACCCGAAGGACAGGGCCATGGCTACACCTTC.

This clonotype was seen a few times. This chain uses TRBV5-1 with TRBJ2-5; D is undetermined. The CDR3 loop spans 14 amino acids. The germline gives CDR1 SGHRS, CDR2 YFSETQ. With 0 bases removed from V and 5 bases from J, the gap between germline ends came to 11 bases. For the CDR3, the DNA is TGCGCCAGCAGCTTGGAACTACGTCTTGAGACCCAGTACTTC. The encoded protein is CASSLELRLETQYF.

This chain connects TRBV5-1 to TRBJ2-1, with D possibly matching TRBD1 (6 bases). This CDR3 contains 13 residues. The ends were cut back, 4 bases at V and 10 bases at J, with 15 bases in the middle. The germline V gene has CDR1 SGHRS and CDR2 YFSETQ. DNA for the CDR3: TGCGCCAGCAGCGTGGACTCAGGGACAGAGCAGTTCTTC. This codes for CASSVDSGTEQFF.

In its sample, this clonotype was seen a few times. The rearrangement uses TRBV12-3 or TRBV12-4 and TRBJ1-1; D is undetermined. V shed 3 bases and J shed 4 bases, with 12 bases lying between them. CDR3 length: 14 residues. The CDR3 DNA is TGTGCCAGCAGTTTTAACCCCTCAAGCACTGAAGCTTTCTTT. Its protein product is CASSFNPSSTEAFF.

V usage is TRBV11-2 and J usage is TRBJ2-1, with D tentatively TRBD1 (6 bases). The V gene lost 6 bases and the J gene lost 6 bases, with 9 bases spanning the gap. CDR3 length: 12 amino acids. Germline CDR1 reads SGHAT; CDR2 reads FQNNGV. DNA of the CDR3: TGTGCCAGCAGTCGACAGGTCAATGAGCAGTTCTTC. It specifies CASSRQVNEQFF.

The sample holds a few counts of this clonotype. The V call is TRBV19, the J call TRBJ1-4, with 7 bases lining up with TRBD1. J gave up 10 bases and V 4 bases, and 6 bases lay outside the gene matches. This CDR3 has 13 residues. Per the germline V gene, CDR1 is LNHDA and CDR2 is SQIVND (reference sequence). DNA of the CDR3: TGTGCCAGTAGTAAGGGACAGAGAGGAAAACTGTTTTTT. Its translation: CASSKGQRGKLFF.